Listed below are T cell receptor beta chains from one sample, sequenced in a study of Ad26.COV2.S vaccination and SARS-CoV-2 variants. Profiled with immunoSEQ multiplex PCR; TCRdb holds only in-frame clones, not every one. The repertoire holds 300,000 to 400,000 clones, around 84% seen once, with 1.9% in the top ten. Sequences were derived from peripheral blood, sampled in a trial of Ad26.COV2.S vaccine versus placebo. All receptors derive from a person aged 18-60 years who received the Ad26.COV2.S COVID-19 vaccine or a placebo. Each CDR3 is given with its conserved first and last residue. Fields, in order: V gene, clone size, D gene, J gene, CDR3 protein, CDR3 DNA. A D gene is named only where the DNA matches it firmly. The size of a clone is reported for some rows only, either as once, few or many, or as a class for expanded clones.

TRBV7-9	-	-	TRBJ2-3	CASSSSASTDTQYF	TGTGCCAGCAGCTCAAGTGCTAGCACAGATACGCAGTATTTT
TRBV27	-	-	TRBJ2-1	CASSLSRSLEQFF	TGTGCCAGCAGTTTATCGAGGTCCCTGGAGCAGTTCTTC
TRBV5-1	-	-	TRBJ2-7	CASSPRTRDYEQYF	TGCGCCAGCAGCCCGCGGACACGAGACTACGAGCAGTACTTC
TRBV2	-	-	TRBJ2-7	CASNPGAYEQYF	TGTGCCAGCAACCCGGGGGCTTACGAGCAGTACTTC
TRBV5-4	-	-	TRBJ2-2	CASSLGLGGIPRELFF	TGTGCCAGCAGCTTGGGGCTCGGGGGCATCCCGAGGGAGCTGTTTTTT
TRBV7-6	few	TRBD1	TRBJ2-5	CASSSLIRPGTGTQETQYF	TGTGCCAGCAGCTCTCTTATACGCCCCGGGACAGGGACCCAAGAGACCCAGTACTTC
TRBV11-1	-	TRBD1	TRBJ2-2	CASSLRTGNTGELFF	TGTGCCAGCAGCTTAAGGACAGGGAACACCGGGGAGCTGTTTTTT
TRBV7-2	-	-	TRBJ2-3	CASSSDPSTDTQYF	TGTGCCAGCAGCTCCGACCCGAGCACAGATACGCAGTATTTT
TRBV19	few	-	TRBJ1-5	CASRAQGRGNQPQHF	TGTGCCAGCCGAGCACAGGGACGCGGCAATCAGCCCCAGCATTTT
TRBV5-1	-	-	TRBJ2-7	CASRQRGTGDEQYF	TGCGCCAGCAGGCAAAGGGGGACTGGTGACGAGCAGTACTTC
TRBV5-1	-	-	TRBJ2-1	CASSLTAVGSYNEQFF	TGCGCCAGCAGCTTGACCGCCGTTGGATCCTACAATGAGCAGTTCTTC
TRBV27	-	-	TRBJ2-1	CASSNGNGGREDEQFF	TGTGCCAGCAGTAACGGTAATGGGGGGCGCGAGGATGAGCAGTTCTTC
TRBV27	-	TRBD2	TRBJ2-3	CASSPLAARTDTQYF	TGTGCCAGCAGCCCCCTAGCGGCCCGCACAGATACGCAGTATTTT
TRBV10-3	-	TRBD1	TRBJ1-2	CAIRTGTANYGYTF	TGTGCCATCAGGACTGGGACAGCTAACTATGGCTACACCTTC
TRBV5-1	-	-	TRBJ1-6	CASSLDGRTNSPLHF	TGCGCCAGCAGCTTGGATGGGAGGACGAATTCACCCCTCCACTTT
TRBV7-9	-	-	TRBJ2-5	CASSSKQGLICDRETQYF	TGTGCCAGCAGCTCGAAGCAGGGGTTGATTTGCGACCGAGAGACCCAGTACTTC
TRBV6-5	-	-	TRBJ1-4	CASSYSGRNNEKLFF	TGTGCCAGCAGTTACAGTGGCAGGAATAATGAAAAACTGTTTTTT
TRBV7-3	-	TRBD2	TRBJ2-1	CASSKRGGGYNEQFF	TGTGCCAGCAGCAAGCGCGGCGGGGGGTACAATGAGCAGTTCTTC
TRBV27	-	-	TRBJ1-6	CASSLSAGAYNSPLHF	TGTGCCAGCAGTTTATCGGCAGGGGCCTATAATTCACCCCTCCACTTT
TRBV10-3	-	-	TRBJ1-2	CAIKVAGGPGYTF	TGTGCCATCAAGGTCGCGGGGGGCCCTGGCTACACCTTC
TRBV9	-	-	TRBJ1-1	CASSGMGGTEAFF	TGTGCCAGCAGCGGAATGGGGGGCACTGAAGCTTTCTTT
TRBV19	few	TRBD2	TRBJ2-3	CASRKRGVTDTQYF	TGTGCCAGTAGGAAGCGGGGGGTCACAGATACGCAGTATTTT
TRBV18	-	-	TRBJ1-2	CASSPYQGSPYGYTF	TGTGCCAGCTCACCTTACCAGGGGTCTCCCTATGGCTACACCTTC
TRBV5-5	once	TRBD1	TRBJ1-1	CASSWQQGFDAEAFF	TGTGCCAGCAGCTGGCAACAGGGGTTTGACGCGGAAGCTTTCTTT
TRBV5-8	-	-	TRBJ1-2	CASSFIGPYKEVGNYGYTF	TGTGCCAGCAGCTTTATTGGGCCTTATAAAGAGGTGGGAAACTATGGCTACACCTTC
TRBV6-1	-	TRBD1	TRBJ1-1	CASRELGTVQGLSTEAFF	TGTGCCAGCAGGGAACTGGGGACAGTTCAAGGATTGAGCACTGAAGCTTTCTTT
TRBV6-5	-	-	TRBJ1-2	CASSYSNRANYGYTF	TGTGCCAGCAGTTACTCGAACAGAGCTAACTATGGCTACACCTTC
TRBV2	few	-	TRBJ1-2	CASHQGVYYGYTF	TGTGCCAGCCATCAGGGTGTTTACTATGGCTACACCTTC